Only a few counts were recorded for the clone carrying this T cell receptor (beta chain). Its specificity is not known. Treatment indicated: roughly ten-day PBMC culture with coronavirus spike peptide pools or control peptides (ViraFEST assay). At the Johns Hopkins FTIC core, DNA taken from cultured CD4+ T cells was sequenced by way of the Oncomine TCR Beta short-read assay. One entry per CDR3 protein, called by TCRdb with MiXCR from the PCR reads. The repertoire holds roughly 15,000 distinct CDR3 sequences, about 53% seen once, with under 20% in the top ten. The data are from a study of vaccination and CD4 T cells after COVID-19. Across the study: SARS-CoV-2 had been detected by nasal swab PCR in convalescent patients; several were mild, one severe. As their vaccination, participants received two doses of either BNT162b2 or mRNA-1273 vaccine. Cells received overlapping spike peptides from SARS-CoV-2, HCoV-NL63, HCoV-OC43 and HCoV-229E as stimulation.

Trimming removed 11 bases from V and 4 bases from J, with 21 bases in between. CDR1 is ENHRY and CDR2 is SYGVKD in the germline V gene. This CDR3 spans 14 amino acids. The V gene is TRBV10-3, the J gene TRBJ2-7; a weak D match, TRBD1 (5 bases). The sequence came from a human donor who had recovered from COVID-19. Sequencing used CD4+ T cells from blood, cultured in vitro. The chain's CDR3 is CAAHQDRLSYEQYF. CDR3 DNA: TGTGCCGCCCACCAAGACAGATTATCTTACGAGCAGTACTTC.